This T cell receptor beta chain was captured in a study of blood T cell repertoires in COVID-19 (TCRdb year 2020). Looking at the study overall: Collaborator samples came from the United States, Italy and Spain and covered acute and convalescent phases of COVID-19. Samples came from the ongoing ImmuneRACE study (first 160 participants) plus 1,254 subjects from 6 global collaborators. The prospective study material was composed of cDNA or gDNA derived from T cells, B-cell-depleted T cells, or PBMCs. Sample metadata almost always included a de-identified subject ID, COVID-19 status, age in years and sex. Deeply sampled blood TCRbeta repertoires from subjects exposed to, actively infected with, or recovered from COVID-19 were included in the dataset. The repertoires were released in a freely available public database intended as a resource for research on the immune response to SARS-CoV-2. Where available, HLA class I and class II types were obtained from metadata supplied by the sample provider rather than from assay-based typing.

From a lookup of the germline V gene, CDR1 and CDR2 are SGHTA and FQGNSA. Trimming accounts for 5 bases at V and 3 bases at J, while the number of junction bases matched to no gene is 2. The CDR3 has 13 amino acids, counting the end cysteine and phenylalanine. The entry retains the CDR3 DNA only, 39 bases that are in frame from base 1. What the research found in general, with its limitations: Clinical and demographic metadata were provided uncurated, with the amount varying by source and participant.

In Seattle, one collaborating source enrolled patients while the infection was active and tracked those patients longitudinally over the course of disease. Whole blood was collected in K2EDTA tubes by collaborating institutions according to the institutions' own protocols. For TCRbeta analysis, collaborators shipped samples in one of three forms: frozen whole blood, isolated PBMCs, or DNA extracted from either of those sample types. TCRbeta CDR3 regions were amplified from genomic DNA by means of the immunoSEQ Assay, a bias-controlled multiplex PCR. Under the source paper's analysis protocol: Nucleated cell counts per sample were estimated from amplification of reference gene primers within the assay. To quantify the absolute abundance of each unique TCRbeta CDR3 rearrangement, sequence reads were collapsed and filtered. For each sample, productive Simpson clonality was calculated as the square root of Simpson's diversity index over productive rearrangements. TCRdb limited this immuneACCESS table to in-frame rearrangements with V and J called. A share of clones is missing; checked studies link under half to unresolved V genes, and the rest is unexplained. V and J calls and clone size are copied from that table; D and trimming were computed from the DNA. The table for this sample lists 250,000 to 400,000 clones; 85% to 90% of them were counted only once. Approximately 2.9% of the sample is held by the ten biggest clonotypes.

To note about this clone: This receptor's antigen is unknown. Base qualities are missing; no much larger clone stands one base away.

Sequencing was performed on peripheral blood. The chain is assembled from TRBV7-2 and TRBJ1-2, with 8 middle bases fitting TRBD1. The origin of this receptor is a woman in her twenties or thirties with COVID-19, enrolled during active disease. The sequence in DNA is TGTGCCAGCAGCGTACAGGGGGACTATGGCTACACCTTC. This encodes CASSVQGDYGYTF.